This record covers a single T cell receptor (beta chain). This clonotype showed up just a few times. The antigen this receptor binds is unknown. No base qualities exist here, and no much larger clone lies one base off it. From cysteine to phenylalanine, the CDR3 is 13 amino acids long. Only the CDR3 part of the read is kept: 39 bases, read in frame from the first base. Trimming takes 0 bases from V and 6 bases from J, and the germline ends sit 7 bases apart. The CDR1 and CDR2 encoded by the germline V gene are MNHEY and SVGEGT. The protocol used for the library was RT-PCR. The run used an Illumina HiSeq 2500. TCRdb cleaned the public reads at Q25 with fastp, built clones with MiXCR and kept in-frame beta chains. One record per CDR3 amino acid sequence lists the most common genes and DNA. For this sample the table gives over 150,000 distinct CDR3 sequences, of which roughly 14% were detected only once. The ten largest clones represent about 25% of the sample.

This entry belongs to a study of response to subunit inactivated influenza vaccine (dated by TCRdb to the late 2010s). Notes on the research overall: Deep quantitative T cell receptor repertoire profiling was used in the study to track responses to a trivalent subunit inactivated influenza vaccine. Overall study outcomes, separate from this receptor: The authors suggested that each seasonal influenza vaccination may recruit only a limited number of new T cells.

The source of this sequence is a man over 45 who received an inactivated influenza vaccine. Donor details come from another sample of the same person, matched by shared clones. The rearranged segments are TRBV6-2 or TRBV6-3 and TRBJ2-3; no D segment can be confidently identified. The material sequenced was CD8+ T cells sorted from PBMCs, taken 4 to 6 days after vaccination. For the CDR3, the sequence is CASSYSVSDTQYF. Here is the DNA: TGTGCCAGCAGTTACTCGGTGTCGGATACGCAGTATTTT.